This T cell receptor beta chain is drawn from a study of molecular identifiers for immune sequencing clone quantification. Germline values: CDR1 SGDLS, CDR2 YYNGEE. V was clipped by 3 bases and J by 5 bases; unmatched bases: 4. There are 15 residues in the CDR3. Findings and caveats of the study: A shared barcode on identical TCR molecules could lead to underestimated sizes for highly expanded clones.

Each CDR3 protein gets one entry after TCRdb re-called the PCR reads with MiXCR. The data show about 35,000 distinct CDR3 sequences, with roughly 18% seen just once and about 7.4% held by the top ten. This clonotype was observed many times. What it recognizes is unknown. Naive CD8 T cells were picked out by sorting for CD8+CD4-CCR7+CD45RA+. The rearrangement uses TRBV9 and TRBJ1-4, with 10 bases matching TRBD1. The clonotype comes from a human donor in good health. Some libraries in this study had Jurkat cell RNA spiked in. Specimen: naive CD8+ T cells from blood, with Jurkat cell RNA spiked in. Subset in this sample: FACS-sorted CD8+CD4-CCR7+CD45RA+ naive T cells. The CDR3 coding sequence is TGTGCCAGCAGCGACCCGGGACAGGGGAATGAAAAACTGTTTTTT. This translates into CASSDPGQGNEKLFF.